Below, 5 T cell receptor beta chains from the same sample are listed, as sequenced in a study of T cells expressing NK-cell markers. TCRdb derives one entry per CDR3 protein from the 5' RACE reads, leaving out DNA. The sample data list a few hundred thousand distinct CDR3 sequences. Sequencing was done on a sample of blood T cells: a sorted CD56 or NKG2C T cell subset, CD4+ or CD8+ T cells, or bulk PBMC T cells (not recorded which). The receptors stem from a man aged 18 to 29 in good health.

CDR3 region: CASSPPGRWNYGYTF. This rearrangement joins TRBV12-3 or TRBV12-4 to TRBJ1-2. The CDR3 spans 15 residues.

The CDR3 protein is CASSLEWDISGNTIYF. The rearrangement joins TRBV7-2 to TRBJ1-3; the D call from TCRdb, TRBD1, cannot be confirmed without DNA. This CDR3 contains 16 residues. Germline CDR1 reads SGHTA; CDR2 reads FQGNSA.

J is TRBJ2-3 and V is TRBV5-1; TCRdb's D call, TRBD2, is unchecked because there is no DNA. This CDR3 comprises 16 residues. Germline values: CDR1 SGHRS, CDR2 YFSETQ. CDR3 amino acids: CASSPSGGVHTDTQYF.

The V call is TRBV20-1, the J call TRBJ2-1; TCRdb's D call, TRBD2, is unchecked because there is no DNA. Germline V gene sequence: CDR1 DFQATT, CDR2 SNEGSKA (reference sequence). CDR3 size: 15 residues. The CDR3 loop is CSARDRGLASDEQFF.

This sequence joins TRBV20-1 and TRBJ2-2; TCRdb proposes TRBD2, but this gene call is untestable without DNA. Per germline, CDR1 DFQATT and CDR2 SNEGSKA (reference sequence). This CDR3 contains 14 residues. The CDR3 reads CSAGTSGYTGELFF.